This TCR beta chain was identified during a study of control samples from healthy donors and cancer patients. The repertoire was sequenced with immunoSEQ multiplex PCR; TCRdb's copy has only in-frame clones and lacks some. The table includes 85,000 to 100,000 clones, approximately 95% detected once. Germline values: CDR1 MNHEY, CDR2 SMNVEV (reference sequence). The length of the CDR3 is 14 residues. Trimming left V 2 bases short and J 2 bases short, with 10 bases between. Material for sequencing was blood. This receptor was taken from a man aged 18 to 35 in good health. The chain joins TRBV27 to TRBJ2-7; tentatively, D is TRBD2 (6 bases). CDR3 nucleotide sequence: TGTGCCAGCAGTTTAGGGACTCATGCCTACGAGCAGTACTTC. Translating gives CASSLGTHAYEQYF.